This TCR beta chain was found in a study of blood T cell repertoires in COVID-19. The repertoire was sequenced with immunoSEQ multiplex PCR; TCRdb's copy has only in-frame clones and lacks some. The sample lists 95,000 to 150,000 clones; 85% were seen once. The source material was peripheral blood. This clonotype originated in an elderly man with acute or convalescent COVID-19.

Here the CDR3 DNA reads TGTGCCAGCAGTTCAGCAGCAGGGGTGAACACTGAAGCTTTCTTT. This translates into CASSSAAGVNTEAFF. The chain employs TRBV6-5 and TRBJ1-1; TRBD1 might be the D (6 bases). The CDR3 sequence is 15 residues long. CDR1 and CDR2 from the germline V gene are MNHEY and SVGAGI. The germline V and J ends were trimmed by 4 bases and 0 bases, with 12 bases remaining between them.